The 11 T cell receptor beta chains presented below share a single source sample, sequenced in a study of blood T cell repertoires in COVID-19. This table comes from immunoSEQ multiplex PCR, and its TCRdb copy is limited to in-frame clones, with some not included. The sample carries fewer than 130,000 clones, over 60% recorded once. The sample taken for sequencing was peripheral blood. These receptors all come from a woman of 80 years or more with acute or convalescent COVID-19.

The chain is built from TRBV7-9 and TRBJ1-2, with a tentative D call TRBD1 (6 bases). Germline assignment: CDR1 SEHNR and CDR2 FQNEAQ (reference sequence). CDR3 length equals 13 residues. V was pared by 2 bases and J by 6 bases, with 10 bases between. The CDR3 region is CASSLQGKDGYTF. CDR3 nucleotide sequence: TGTGCCAGCAGCTTACAGGGGAAGGATGGCTACACCTTC.

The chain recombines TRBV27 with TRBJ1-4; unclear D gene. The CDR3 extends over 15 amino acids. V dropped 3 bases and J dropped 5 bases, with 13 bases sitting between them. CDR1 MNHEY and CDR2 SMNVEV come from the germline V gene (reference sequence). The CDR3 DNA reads TGTGCCAGCAGTTTTTACTCCGGCAGGAATGAAAAACTGTTTTTT. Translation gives CASSFYSGRNEKLFF.

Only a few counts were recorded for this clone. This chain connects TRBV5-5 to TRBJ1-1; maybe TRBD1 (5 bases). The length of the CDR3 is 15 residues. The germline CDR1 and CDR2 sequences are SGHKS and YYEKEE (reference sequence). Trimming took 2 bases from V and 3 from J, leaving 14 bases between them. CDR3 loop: CASSFGGNWDTEAFF. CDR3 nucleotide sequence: TGTGCCAGCAGCTTTGGGGGGAACTGGGACACTGAAGCTTTCTTT.

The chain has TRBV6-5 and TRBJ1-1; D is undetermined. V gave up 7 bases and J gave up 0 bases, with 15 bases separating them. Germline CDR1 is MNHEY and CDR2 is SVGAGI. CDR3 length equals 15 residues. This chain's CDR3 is CASTRGSSMNTEAFF. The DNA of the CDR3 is TGTGCCAGCACCCGCGGCAGTTCCATGAACACTGAAGCTTTCTTT.

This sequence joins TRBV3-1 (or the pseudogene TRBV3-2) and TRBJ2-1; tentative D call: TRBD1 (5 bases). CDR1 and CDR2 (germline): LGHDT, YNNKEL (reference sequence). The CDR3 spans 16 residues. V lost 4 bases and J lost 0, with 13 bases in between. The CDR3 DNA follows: TGTGCCAGCAGCCCCTGGGGCCGGAGCTCCTACAATGAGCAGTTCTTC. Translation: CASSPWGRSSYNEQFF.

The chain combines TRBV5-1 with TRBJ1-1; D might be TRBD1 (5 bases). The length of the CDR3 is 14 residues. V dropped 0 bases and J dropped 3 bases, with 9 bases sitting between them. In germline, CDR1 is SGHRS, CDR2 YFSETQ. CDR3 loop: CASSLDGRDTEAFF. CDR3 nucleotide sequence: TGCGCCAGCAGCTTGGATGGCAGGGACACTGAAGCTTTCTTT.

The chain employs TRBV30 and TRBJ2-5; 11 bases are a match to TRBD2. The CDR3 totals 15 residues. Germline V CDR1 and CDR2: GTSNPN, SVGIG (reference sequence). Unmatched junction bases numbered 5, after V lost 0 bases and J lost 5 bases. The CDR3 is CAWSVPSGRTETQYF. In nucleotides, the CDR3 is TGTGCCTGGAGTGTACCTAGCGGGAGGACGGAGACCCAGTACTTC.

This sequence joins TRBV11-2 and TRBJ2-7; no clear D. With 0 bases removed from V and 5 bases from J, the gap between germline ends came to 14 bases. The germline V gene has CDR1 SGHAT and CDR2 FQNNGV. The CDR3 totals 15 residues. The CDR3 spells CASSLEQPQVHEQYF. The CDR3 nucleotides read TGTGCCAGCAGCTTAGAACAGCCCCAAGTCCACGAGCAGTACTTC.

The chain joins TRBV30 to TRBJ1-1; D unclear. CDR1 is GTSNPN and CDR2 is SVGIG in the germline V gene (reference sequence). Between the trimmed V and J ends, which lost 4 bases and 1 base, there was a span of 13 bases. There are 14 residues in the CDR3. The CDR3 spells CAWNLGQANTEAFF. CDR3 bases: TGTGCCTGGAACCTGGGCCAAGCGAACACTGAAGCTTTCTTT.

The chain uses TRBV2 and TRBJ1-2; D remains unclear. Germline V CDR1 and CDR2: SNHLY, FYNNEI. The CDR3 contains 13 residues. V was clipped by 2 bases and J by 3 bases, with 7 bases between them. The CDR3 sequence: CASSESQDYGYTF. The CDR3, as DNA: TGTGCCAGCAGTGAAAGCCAGGACTATGGCTACACCTTC.

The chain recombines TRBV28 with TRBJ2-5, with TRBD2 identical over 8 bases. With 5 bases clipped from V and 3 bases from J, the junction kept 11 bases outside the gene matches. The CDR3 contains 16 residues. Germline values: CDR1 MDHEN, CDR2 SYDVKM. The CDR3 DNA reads TGTGCCAGCAGTCACCCAACTAGCGGCGCTAAAGAGACCCAGTACTTC. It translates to CASSHPTSGAKETQYF.